This T cell receptor beta chain was sequenced during a study of T cell changes during pregnancy in multiple sclerosis. Clones were sequenced by immunoSEQ multiplex PCR, and TCRdb holds only the in-frame ones, with some missing. Of under 50,000 clones listed, 85% to 95% are singletons. Germline CDR1 SGHDN, CDR2 FVKESK. V lost 4 bases and J lost 4; bases outside the gene matches: 8. CDR3 length: 15 residues. The TCR originated in a female donor with multiple sclerosis, enrolled in a pregnancy study. This specimen was CD8+ T cells from peripheral blood mononuclear cells, taken in the third trimester of pregnancy. The rearrangement links TRBV14 to TRBJ1-1, with 8 bases lining up with TRBD1. CDR3 nucleotides: TGTGCCAGCAGCCCCCCAGGGGGCGGTATCACTGAAGCTTTCTTT. Translation gives CASSPPGGGITEAFF. Variable domain in full (rest from reference TRBV14 and TRBJ1-1): EAGVTQFPSHSVIEKGQTVTLRCDPISGHDNLYWYRRVMGKEIKFLLHFVKESKQDESGMPNNRFLAERTGGTYSTLKVQPAELEDSGVYFCASSPPGGGITEAFFGQGTRLTVV.